One and the same sample provided the 14 T cell receptor beta chains below, sequenced in a study of tissue T cells after allogeneic stem cell transplantation (dated by TCRdb to 2021 to 2024). Library preparation used the immunoSEQ multiplex PCR assay. TCRdb obtained this table from immuneACCESS and retained in-frame rearrangements with V and J assigned. These tables miss some clones; where compared with another copy, unresolved V genes account for less than half of the shortfall, and the remainder is unexplained. For this sample the table gives some 48,000 clones, of which roughly 73% were detected only once. Approximately 0.72% of the sample goes to the ten largest clones. Material: sorted cells pooled from one or two spleens. These receptors all come from a pool of C57BL/6 mice in good health.

For this clone: Gene names denote mouse genes. The sequenced CDR3 bases are TGTGCAAGCAGCTTAGATCTACTTGCAGAAACGCTGTAT. This translates into CASSLDLLAETLY. In full, the CDR3 reads CASSLDLLAETLYF. This chain links TRBV16 with TRBJ2-3; D remains unclear. The read finishes 1 residue shy of the CDR3 end, and the germline J gene is used to complete it. CDR1 SGHSA and CDR2 FRNQAP come from the germline V gene. V lost 0 bases and J 2 bases, leaving 6 bases between the germline ends. The CDR3 spans 14 residues.

This clone was seen once. Germline and genes: mouse. The read terminates 1 residue ahead of where the CDR3 ends, so the germline J gene completes it. The chain employs TRBV31 and TRBJ2-1; 8 nucleotides line up with TRBD2. V shed 5 bases and J 4 bases; nucleotides not matched to a gene: 4. CDR3 size: 13 residues. The germline gives CDR1 GKSSPN, CDR2 SITVG. The CDR3 bases that were read are TGTGCCTGGGCTGGGGGGAGGTATGCTGAGCAGTTC. Its translation: CAWAGGRYAEQF. The entire CDR3 sequence reads CAWAGGRYAEQFF.

A single count supports this clone. Gene names and germline match the mouse. The read is 1 residue too short to cover the CDR3 end, so that end is filled in from the germline J gene. The chain is built from TRBV5 and TRBJ2-3; 11 bases fit TRBD2. J gave up 1 base and V 6 bases, and 9 bases lay outside the gene matches. The CDR3 covers 17 residues. CDR1 LGHNA and CDR2 YNLKQL come from the germline V gene (reference sequence). CDR3 DNA, as far as it was read: TGTGCCAGCAGGCCATACTGGGGGGGCGAGGGTGCAGAAACGCTGTAT. Protein sequence: CASRPYWGGEGAETLY. The whole CDR3 protein is CASRPYWGGEGAETLYF.

Note on this clone: Mouse names are used for the genes. The read stops 1 residue short of the end of the CDR3; the missing end is completed from the germline J gene. J is TRBJ1-4 and V is TRBV5; 11 bases are a match to TRBD1. The CDR3 covers 16 residues. CDR1 is LGHNA, CDR2 YNLKQL, per germline (reference sequence). J lost 2 bases, V lost 1 base, and 0 bases had no gene match. The CDR3 is CASSQGDRGSNERLFF. The CDR3 bases that were read are TGTGCCAGCAGCCAAGGGGACAGGGGGTCCAACGAAAGATTATTT.

Turning to this clone: Germline and genes: mouse. The CDR3 extends 1 residue past the end of the read, so its final part is completed from the germline J gene. The chain carries TRBV3 and TRBJ2-7; 11 bases are a match to TRBD2. Trimming cost V 8 bases and J 2 bases; bases outside gene matches: 2. The CDR3 has 13 amino acids. The germline CDR1 and CDR2 sequences are SNHLY and FYNGKV (reference sequence). The covered CDR3 bases are TGTGCCAGCGGACTGGGGGGCACCTATGAACAGTAC. It translates to CASGLGGTYEQY. The whole CDR3 sequence is CASGLGGTYEQYF.

Concerning this clone: The germline and genes are mouse ones. The read comes to an end 1 residue before the CDR3 does, leaving the germline J gene to fill in the end. V gene TRBV19 combines with J gene TRBJ1-1; TRBD1 is a possible D gene (5 bases). The CDR3 has 13 amino acids. V was cut by 1 base and J by 4 bases, with 8 bases left in between. Germline assignment: CDR1 FNHDT and CDR2 SITEND (reference sequence). The CDR3 DNA, read in part, is TGTGCCAGCAGTATAATGGGGGGCACAGAAGTCTTC. This codes for CASSIMGGTEVF. The whole CDR3 protein reads CASSIMGGTEVFF.

On this clone: The gene names here belong to mouse. The CDR3 end is not reached by the read, which stops 1 residue before it; the germline J gene fills it in. This chain links TRBV13-3 with TRBJ2-4; 8 bases are a match to TRBD1. CDR1 is NNHDY and CDR2 is SYVADS in the germline V gene. This CDR3 is built from 14 residues. V lost 4 bases to trimming and J lost 1 base; unmatched junction nucleotides: 2. CDR3 protein: CASSPDRGQNTLYF. The CDR3 DNA, read in part, is TGTGCCAGCAGTCCGGACAGGGGTCAAAACACCTTGTAC.

Regarding this clone: Gene names are mouse gene names. The CDR3 is cut off 1 residue early in the read; its end comes from the germline J gene. V and J are TRBV13-1 and TRBJ2-1; possible D gene TRBD2, 7 bases. Germline lookup yields CDR1 NSHNY and CDR2 SYGAGN. The CDR3 has 16 residues. V was shortened by 2 bases and J by 3 bases, with 15 bases between the two germline ends. The part of the CDR3 DNA that was read is TGTGCCAGCAGTGAACCTGGGGGCACAGGCTATGCTGAGCAGTTC. The encoded protein is CASSEPGGTGYAEQF. The whole CDR3 sequence is CASSEPGGTGYAEQFF.

Notes on this clone: Genes and germline are mouse. The CDR3 goes on 1 residue after the read ends, and that part is filled in from the germline J gene. The genes are TRBV4 and TRBJ2-7; TRBD1 aligns across 8 bases. The junction had 3 bases not matched to a gene; V was cut back by 4 bases and J by 7 bases. The CDR3 runs 12 residues. From germline, CDR1 is LGHDT and CDR2 YNNKQL (reference sequence). CDR3 DNA, as far as it was read: TGTGCCAGCAGCTCAACAGGGGGGGAACAGTAC. Protein sequence: CASSSTGGEQY. From start to end, the CDR3 is CASSSTGGEQYF.

A note on this clone: Genes and germline come from the mouse. The DNA ends 1 residue before the CDR3 does, and the rest of the CDR3 is filled in from the germline J gene. The sample carries other DNA sequences with the same CDR3. The rearrangement joins TRBV12-2 to TRBJ1-5, with D uncertain. Germline V gene sequence: CDR1 SGHLS, CDR2 HYDKME. V lost 0 bases and J lost 1, with 6 bases in between. This CDR3 comprises 14 residues. The sequenced CDR3 bases are TGTGCCAGCTCTCTCGGGCAGAACAACCAGGCTCCGCTT. This gives the protein CASSLGQNNQAPL. In full, the CDR3 reads CASSLGQNNQAPLF. The full variable domain, its missing parts supplied by reference TRBV12-2 and TRBJ1-5, is NSGVVQSPRYIIKGKGERSILKCIPISGHLSVAWYQQTQGQELKFFIQHYDKMERDKGNLPSRFSVQQFDDYHSEMNMSALELEDSAVYFCASSLGQNNQAPLFGEGTRLSVL.

A remark on this clone: Genes and germline are mouse. The sequenced part of the CDR3 DNA is TGTGCCAGCAGCCGGGACAGGGGGTACGAAAGATTATTT. It yields the protein CASSRDRGYERLF. The whole CDR3 protein reads CASSRDRGYERLFF. V usage is TRBV4 and J usage is TRBJ1-4; 11 bases are shared with TRBD1. The CDR3 end lies 1 residue beyond the end of the read and is filled in from the germline J gene. V lost 5 bases and J lost 6; bases outside the gene matches: 2. From germline, CDR1 is LGHDT and CDR2 YNNKQL (reference sequence). The CDR3 sequence is 14 residues long.

To note about this clone: These gene names are mouse names. The missing CDR3 end, 1 residue past where the read stops, is filled in from the germline J gene. V gene TRBV16 combines with J gene TRBJ2-5, with TRBD2 matching 12 bases. Trimming took 1 base from V and 3 from J; bases not matched to a gene: 2. Germline CDR1 is SGHSA and CDR2 is FRNQAP. The CDR3 consists of 16 residues. The part of the CDR3 DNA that was read is TGTGCAAGCAGCTTAGCAGGACTGGGGGGGCAAGACACCCAGTAC. As protein: CASSLAGLGGQDTQY. The full CDR3 protein reads CASSLAGLGGQDTQYF. Using reference TRBV16 and TRBJ2-5 for the parts outside the CDR3, the full variable domain is NAGVIQTPRHKVTGKGQEATLWCEPISGHSAVFWYRQTIVQGLEFLTYFRNQAPIDDSGMPKERFSAQMPNQSHSTLKIQSTQPQDSAVYLCASSLAGLGGQDTQYFGPGTRLLVL.

Turning to this clone: Mouse gene names apply. Read data end 1 residue before the CDR3 end; the end is taken from the germline J gene. The rearrangement links TRBV12-2 to TRBJ2-7, with D maybe TRBD1 (5 bases). Deletions cut 0 bases from V and 5 bases from J, with 13 bases between. The CDR3 has 14 residues. Germline V CDR1 and CDR2: SGHLS, HYDKME. CDR3 DNA (partial): TGTGCCAGCTCTCTCGAGAGAGGGGAGGATGAACAGTAC. Encoded protein: CASSLERGEDEQY. The complete CDR3 sequence is CASSLERGEDEQYF.

Regarding this clone: Germline and genes: mouse. The read ends 1 residue shy of where the CDR3 ends; the end is completed using the germline J gene. This chain joins TRBV13-2 and TRBJ2-4; no firm D call. This CDR3 is 14 amino acids long. The germline CDR1 and CDR2 sequences are NNHNN and SYGAGS (reference sequence). Trimming cost V 3 bases and J 0 bases, with 8 bases left between them. The CDR3 sequence: CASGGTSSQNTLYF. The covered CDR3 bases are TGTGCCAGCGGTGGGACCTCTAGTCAAAACACCTTGTAC.